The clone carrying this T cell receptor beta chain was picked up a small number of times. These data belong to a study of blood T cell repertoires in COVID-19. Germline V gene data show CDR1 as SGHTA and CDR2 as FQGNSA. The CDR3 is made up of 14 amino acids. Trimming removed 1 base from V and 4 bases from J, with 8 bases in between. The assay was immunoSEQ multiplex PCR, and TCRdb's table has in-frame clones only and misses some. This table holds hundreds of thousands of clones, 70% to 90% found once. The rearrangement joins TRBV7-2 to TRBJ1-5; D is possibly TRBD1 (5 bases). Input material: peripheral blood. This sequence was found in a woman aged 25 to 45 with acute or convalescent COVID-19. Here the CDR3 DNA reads TGTGCCAGCAGCTTAGAGGGGTGGAATCAGCCCCAGCATTTT. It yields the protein CASSLEGWNQPQHF.